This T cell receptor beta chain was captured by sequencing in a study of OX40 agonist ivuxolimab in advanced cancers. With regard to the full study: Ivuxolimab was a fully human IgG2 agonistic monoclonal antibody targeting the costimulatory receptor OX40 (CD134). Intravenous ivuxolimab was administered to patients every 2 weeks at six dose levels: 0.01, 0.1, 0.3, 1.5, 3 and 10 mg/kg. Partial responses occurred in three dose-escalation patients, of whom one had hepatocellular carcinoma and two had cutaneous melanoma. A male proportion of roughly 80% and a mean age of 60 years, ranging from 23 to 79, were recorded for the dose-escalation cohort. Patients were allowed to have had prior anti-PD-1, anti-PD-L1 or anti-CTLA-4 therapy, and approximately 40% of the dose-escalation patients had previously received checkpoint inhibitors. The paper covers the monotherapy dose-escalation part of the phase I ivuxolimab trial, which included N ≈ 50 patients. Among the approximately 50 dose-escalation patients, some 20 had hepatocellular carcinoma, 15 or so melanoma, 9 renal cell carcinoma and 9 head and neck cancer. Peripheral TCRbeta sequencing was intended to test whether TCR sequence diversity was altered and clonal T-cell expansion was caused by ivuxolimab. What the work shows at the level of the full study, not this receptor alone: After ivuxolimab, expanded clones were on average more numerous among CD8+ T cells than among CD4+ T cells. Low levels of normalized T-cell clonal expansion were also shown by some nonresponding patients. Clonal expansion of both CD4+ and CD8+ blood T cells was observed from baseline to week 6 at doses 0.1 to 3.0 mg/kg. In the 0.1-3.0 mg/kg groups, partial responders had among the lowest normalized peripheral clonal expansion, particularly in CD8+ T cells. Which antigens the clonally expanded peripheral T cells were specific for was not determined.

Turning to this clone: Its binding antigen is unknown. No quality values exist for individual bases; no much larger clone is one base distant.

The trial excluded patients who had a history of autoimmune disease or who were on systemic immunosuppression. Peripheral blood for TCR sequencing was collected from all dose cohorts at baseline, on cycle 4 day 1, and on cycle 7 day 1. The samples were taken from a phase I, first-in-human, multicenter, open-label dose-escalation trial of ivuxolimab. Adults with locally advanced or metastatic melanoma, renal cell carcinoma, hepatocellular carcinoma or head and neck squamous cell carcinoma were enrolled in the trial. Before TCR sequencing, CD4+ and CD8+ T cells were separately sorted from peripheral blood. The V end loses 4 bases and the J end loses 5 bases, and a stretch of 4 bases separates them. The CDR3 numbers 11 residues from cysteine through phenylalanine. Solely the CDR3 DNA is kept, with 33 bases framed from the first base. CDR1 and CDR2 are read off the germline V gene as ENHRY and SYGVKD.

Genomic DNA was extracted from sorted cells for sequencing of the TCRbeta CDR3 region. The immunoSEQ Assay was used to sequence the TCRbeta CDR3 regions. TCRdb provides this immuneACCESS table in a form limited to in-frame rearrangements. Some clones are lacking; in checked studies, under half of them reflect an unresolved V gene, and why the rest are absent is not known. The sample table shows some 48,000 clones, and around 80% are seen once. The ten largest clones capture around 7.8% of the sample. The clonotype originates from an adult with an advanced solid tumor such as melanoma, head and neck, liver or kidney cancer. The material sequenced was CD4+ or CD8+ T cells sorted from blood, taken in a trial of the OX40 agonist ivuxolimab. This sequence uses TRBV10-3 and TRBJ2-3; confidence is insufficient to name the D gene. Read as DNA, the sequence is TGTGCCATCAGTGCTGGAGATACGCAGTATTTT. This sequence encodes CAISAGDTQYF.